Sequencing of this T cell receptor (beta chain) was carried out in a study of T-cell memory formation after mild COVID-19. TCRdb called the 5' RACE reads again in MiXCR, with one record for every CDR3 protein. This table holds hundreds of thousands of distinct CDR3 sequences, roughly 21% found once. Study findings and constraints: Specificity for SARS-CoV-2 was not confirmed among the second-wave clones peaking on day 37.

Turning to this clonotype: Its antigen remains unknown.

J lost 4 bases, V lost 10 bases, and 11 bases had no gene match. CDR1 and CDR2 from the germline V gene are KGHSH and LQKENI. CDR3 length: 14 amino acids. The origin of this receptor is an adult woman who had mild COVID-19 (a few samples of this study predate the infection). Cell type and time point are not known. The chain employs TRBV18 and TRBJ1-1; 8 nucleotides match TRBD1. The sequenced sample was PBMCs or a T cell subset sorted from them (not recorded which). The CDR3 sequence is CATSPTGGGTEAFF. In nucleotides, the CDR3 is TGTGCCACCTCCCCCACAGGGGGGGGCACTGAAGCTTTCTTT. The whole variable domain, filled in from reference TRBV18 and TRBJ1-1, reads NAGVMQNPRHLVRRRGQEARLRCSPMKGHSHVYWYRQLPEEGLKFMVYLQKENIIDESGMPKERFSAEFPKEGPSILRIQQVVRGDSAAYFCATSPTGGGTEAFFGQGTRLTVV.